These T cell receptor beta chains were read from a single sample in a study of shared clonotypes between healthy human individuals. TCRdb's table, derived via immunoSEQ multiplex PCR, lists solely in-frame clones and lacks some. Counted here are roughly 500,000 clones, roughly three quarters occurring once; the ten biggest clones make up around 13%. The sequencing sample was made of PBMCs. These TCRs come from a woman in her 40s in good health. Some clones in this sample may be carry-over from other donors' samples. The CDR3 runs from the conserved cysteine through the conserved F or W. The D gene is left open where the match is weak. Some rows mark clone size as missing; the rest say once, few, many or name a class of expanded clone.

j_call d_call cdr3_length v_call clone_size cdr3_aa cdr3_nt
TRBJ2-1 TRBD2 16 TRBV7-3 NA CASSSNSGSSYNEQFF TGTGCCAGCAGCAGTAATAGCGGGAGCTCCTACAATGAGCAGTTCTTC
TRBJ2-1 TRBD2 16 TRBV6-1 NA CASSEKPGLASDEQFF TGTGCCAGCAGTGAAAAACCGGGACTAGCTAGCGATGAGCAGTTCTTC
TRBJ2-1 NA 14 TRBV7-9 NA CASSHGLWLAEQFF TGTGCCAGCAGCCATGGCCTATGGCTAGCTGAGCAGTTCTTC
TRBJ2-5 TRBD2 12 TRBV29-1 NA CSVVAGEETQYF TGCAGCGTTGTAGCGGGAGAAGAGACCCAGTACTTC
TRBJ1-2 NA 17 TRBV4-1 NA CASSQDAGQSGARGYTF TGCGCCAGCAGCCAAGATGCAGGACAGTCCGGGGCGAGGGGCTACACCTTC
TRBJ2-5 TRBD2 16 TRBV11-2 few CASSLSGLAGKETQYF TGTGCCAGCAGCTTAAGCGGACTAGCGGGAAAAGAGACCCAGTACTTC
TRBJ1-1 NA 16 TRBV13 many CASSLVGAGDSTEAFF TGTGCCAGCAGCTTAGTGGGGGCAGGGGATAGCACTGAAGCTTTCTTT
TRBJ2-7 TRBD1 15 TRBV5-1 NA CASSVRGTGDYEQYF TGCGCCAGCAGCGTTCGTGGGACAGGGGACTACGAGCAGTACTTC
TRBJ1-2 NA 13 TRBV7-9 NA CASSLVTNYGYTF TGTGCCAGCAGCTTGGTGACCAACTATGGCTACACCTTC
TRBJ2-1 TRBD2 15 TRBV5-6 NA CASSYGLAGRNEQFF TGTGCCAGCAGCTACGGACTAGCGGGAAGGAATGAGCAGTTCTTC
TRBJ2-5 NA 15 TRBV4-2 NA CASSQEVGFGETQYF TGTGCCAGCAGCCAAGAAGTAGGGTTTGGGGAGACCCAGTACTTC
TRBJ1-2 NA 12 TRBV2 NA CARTSGNYGYTF TGTGCCAGGACCAGTGGTAACTATGGCTACACCTTC
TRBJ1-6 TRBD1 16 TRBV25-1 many CASSEKGQGYNSPLHF TGTGCCAGCAGTGAAAAGGGACAGGGGTATAATTCACCCCTCCACTTT
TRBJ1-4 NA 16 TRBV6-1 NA CASSEGGAGASEKLFF TGTGCCAGCAGTGAAGGTGGGGCAGGGGCCTCTGAAAAACTGTTTTTT
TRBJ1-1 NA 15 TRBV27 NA CASRSWRGVGTEAFF TGTGCCAGCAGGTCGTGGAGGGGGGTTGGCACTGAAGCTTTCTTT
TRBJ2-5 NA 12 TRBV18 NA CASSPGQETQYF TGTGCCAGCTCACCTGGCCAAGAGACCCAGTACTTC
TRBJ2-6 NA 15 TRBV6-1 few CASRGGAEGANVLTF TGTGCCAGCAGGGGCGGAGCAGAGGGGGCCAACGTCCTGACTTTC
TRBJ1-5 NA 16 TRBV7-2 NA CASSTESAFGNQPQHF TGTGCCAGCAGCACAGAGTCGGCTTTCGGCAATCAGCCCCAGCATTTT
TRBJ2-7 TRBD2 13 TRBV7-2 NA CASSISGSYEQYF TGTGCCAGCAGCATTAGCGGGAGCTACGAGCAGTACTTC
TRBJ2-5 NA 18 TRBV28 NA CASSLGLAAKRGGETQYF TGTGCCAGCAGTTTAGGTCTAGCGGCAAAGAGGGGGGGGGAGACCCAGTACTTC
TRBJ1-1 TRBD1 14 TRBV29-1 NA CSADRGIMNTEAFF TGTAGCGCGGACAGGGGGATTATGAACACTGAAGCTTTCTTT
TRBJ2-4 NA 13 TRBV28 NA CASSIGAKNIQYF TGTGCCAGCAGCATAGGGGCCAAAAACATTCAGTACTTC
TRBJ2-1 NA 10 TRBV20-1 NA CSARVYEQFF TGCAGTGCTAGAGTCTATGAGCAGTTCTTC
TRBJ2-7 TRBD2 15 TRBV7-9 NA CASSLGGTTFYEQYF TGTGCCAGCAGCTTAGGTGGGACTACCTTCTACGAGCAGTACTTC
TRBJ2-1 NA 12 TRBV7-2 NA CASRERYNEQFF TGTGCCAGCAGGGAAAGATACAATGAGCAGTTCTTC
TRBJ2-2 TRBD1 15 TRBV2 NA CASSPDRGPTGELFF TGTGCCAGCAGTCCCGACAGGGGGCCCACCGGGGAGCTGTTTTTT
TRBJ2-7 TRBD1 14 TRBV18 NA CASSPQPQGREQYF TGTGCCAGCTCACCACAGCCACAGGGGAGAGAGCAGTACTTC
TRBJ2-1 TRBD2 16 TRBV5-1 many CASSLAPGLVKNEQFF TGCGCCAGCAGCTTGGCCCCGGGACTAGTTAAAAATGAGCAGTTCTTC
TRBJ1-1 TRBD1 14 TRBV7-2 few CASSEQGRGLEAFF TGTGCCAGCAGCGAACAGGGGCGGGGGTTGGAAGCTTTCTTT
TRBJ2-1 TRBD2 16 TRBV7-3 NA CASSPALAGGPSPQFF TGTGCCAGCAGCCCCGCACTAGCGGGAGGCCCGAGTCCGCAGTTCTTC
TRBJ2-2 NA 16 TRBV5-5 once CASSLTGGAYTGELFF TGTGCCAGCAGCTTGACGGGGGGCGCTTACACCGGGGAGCTGTTTTTT
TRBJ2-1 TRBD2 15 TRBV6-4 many CASSVAVAGVHEQFF TGTGCCAGCAGTGTTGCGGTAGCGGGAGTGCATGAGCAGTTCTTC